This T cell receptor beta chain is drawn from a study of identical twins. There are many counts of this clonotype. Its cognate antigen is unknown. The V gene lost 3 bases and the J gene lost 2 bases, with 21 bases spanning the gap. CDR1 and CDR2 from the germline V gene are SGDLS and YYNGEE. The CDR3 runs 18 residues. General observations from the study: In drawing conclusions, the study used cross-sectional statistical analysis and did not follow the same donors.

Unique molecular identifiers were in the cDNA, with template-switch universal primer binding. TCRdb redid the calling of the 5' RACE reads with MiXCR, one entry per CDR3 protein. This table holds about 700,000 distinct CDR3 sequences, roughly 6% found once. This receptor was taken from a man aged 18 to 29 in good health. Specimen: naive T cells sorted from blood. The gene calls are TRBV9 and TRBJ2-1; a weak D match, TRBD2 (5 bases). The CDR3 nucleotides are TGTGCCAGCAGCGGGGATATCTTGGGCGGGCCGCCCTACAATGAGCAGTTCTTC. This encodes CASSGDILGGPPYNEQFF.